What follows describes a single T cell receptor beta chain. One Seattle source followed patients from active infection through their disease course. This specimen belongs to a study of blood T cell repertoires in COVID-19. Study-wide background: From the United States, Italy and Spain came samples of acute and convalescent COVID-19. Sources were T cells, B-cell-depleted T cells, or PBMCs; the material itself was cDNA or gDNA.

Sequencing was performed with immunoSEQ multiplex PCR; in TCRdb, only in-frame clones are kept and a portion is missing. This table has about 160,000 clones, about 90% appearing once. This CDR3 is 13 amino acids long. Germline V CDR1 and CDR2: SNHLY, FYNNEI. Trimming took off 5 bases at V and 15 bases at J, with 20 bases between the two ends. The V gene is TRBV2, the J gene TRBJ2-4, with D possibly matching TRBD2 (6 bases). Source material: peripheral blood. This clonotype was sampled from a man younger than 40 with COVID-19, enrolled during active disease. This chain's CDR3 is CASSPPRRENWYF. In DNA form, the CDR3 reads TGTGCCAGCAGTCCCCCCAGGAGGGAAAACTGGTACTTC. The full variable domain, its missing parts supplied by reference TRBV2 and TRBJ2-4, is EPEVTQTPSHQVTQMGQEVILRCVPISNHLYFYWYRQILGQKVEFLVSFYNNEISEKSEIFDDQFSVERPDGSNFTLKIRSTKLEDSAMYFCASSPPRRENWYFGAGTRLSVL.